The present T cell receptor (beta chain) was sequenced within a study of blood T cell repertoires in COVID-19. Study overall: Donors in the United States, Italy and Spain gave samples during acute or convalescent COVID-19.

The length of the CDR3 is 13 residues. V gave up 2 bases and J gave up 5 bases, with 8 bases separating them. Germline V gives CDR1 SGHVS, CDR2 FQNEAQ. TCRdb's copy holds only in-frame clones and misses some; the assay was immunoSEQ multiplex PCR. The sample has roughly 67,000 clones; roughly 72% are singletons. The receptor was isolated from a woman in her forties or fifties with active or convalescent COVID-19. The chain links TRBV7-8 to TRBJ2-3, with D hard to call. The specimen was peripheral blood. The CDR3 spells CASSLSFVDTQYF. The CDR3 bases are TGTGCCAGCAGCTTATCATTTGTAGATACGCAGTATTTT.